One sample yielded the 15 T cell receptor beta chains listed below, sequenced in a study of blood T cells in healthy people across ages (dated by TCRdb to the mid-2010s). Library preparation employed 5' RACE. Sequencing was performed on an Illumina HiSeq 2500. A second PCR of roughly 7 to 11 cycles was performed with a sample-barcoded 5' primer and a J-beta primer mix. The public sequencing data were trimmed at Q25 with fastp and processed into clonotypes with MiXCR by TCRdb, which kept only in-frame beta chains. Each CDR3 protein appears once, grouped with its most common genes and DNA. In this sample the table shows roughly 640,000 distinct CDR3 sequences, less than 35% of which occur a single time. The ten biggest clones cover approximately 14% of the sample. Sample: blood. Receptors were obtained from a woman of 80 years or more in good health.

V gene TRBV28 combines with J gene TRBJ2-1, with D perhaps given as TRBD1 or TRBD2 (5 bases each). Germline V gene sequence: CDR1 MDHEN, CDR2 SYDVKM. CDR3 length: 16 residues. The ends were cut back, 6 bases at V and 10 bases at J, with 25 bases in the middle. The CDR3 region is CASRLALGVASSEQFF. CDR3 in DNA: TGTGCCAGCAGACTGGCTTTGGGGGTAGCGTCCTCCGAGCAGTTCTTC.

The chain combines TRBV27 with TRBJ2-7, with 9 bases matching TRBD2. This CDR3 is 14 amino acids long. V dropped 3 bases and J dropped 2; count of bases not matched to a gene: 2. Germline V CDR1 and CDR2: MNHEY, SMNVEV (reference sequence). This CDR3 is CASSFRTSAYEQYF. The CDR3 DNA follows: TGTGCCAGCAGTTTCCGGACTAGCGCCTACGAGCAGTACTTC.

This sequence joins TRBV29-1 and TRBJ2-1; perhaps TRBD2 as D (6 bases). CDR3 size: 17 residues. CDR1 and CDR2 (germline): SQVTM, ANQGSEA. Trimming shortened V by 3 bases and J by 2 bases, and 20 bases separated the two germline ends. CDR3 DNA: TGCAGCGTTGATCGGTCTAGGCTAGCGTCCGCCTACAATGAGCAGTTCTTC. It yields the protein CSVDRSRLASAYNEQFF.

In this sample, this clonotype turned up many times. The chain couples TRBV20-1 to TRBJ2-3; D not resolved. The CDR3 runs 15 residues. Germline CDR1 and CDR2: DFQATT and SNEGSKA (reference sequence). V was shortened by 8 bases and J by 0 bases, with 18 bases between the two germline ends. The CDR3 DNA reads as TGCAGTACAAAACGGACCCTTACTAGCACAGATACGCAGTATTTT. It specifies CSTKRTLTSTDTQYF.

For this clonotype: A much larger clone differs from this one at a single base, so this may be a read error. The rearrangement links TRBV5-1 to TRBJ2-3; D possibly matches TRBD1 or TRBD2 (6 bases each). The germline V gene encodes CDR1 SGHRS and CDR2 YFSETQ. CDR3 length: 14 amino acids. The DNA of the CDR3 is TGCGCCAGCAGTTCCGAGGGGGGCACAGATACGCGGTATTTT. Amino acid sequence: CASSSEGGTDTRYF.

In its sample, this clonotype was seen once. The chain links TRBV12-3 or TRBV12-4 to TRBJ2-1, with 14 bases aligning to TRBD2. The CDR3 spans 19 residues. Germline trimming cut 7 bases from V and 9 bases from J; bases unmatched to any gene: 20. CDR3 protein: CASTTAWGSGLAGAGEQFF. The DNA of the CDR3 is TGTGCCAGCACTACCGCGTGGGGGTCGGGACTAGCGGGAGCAGGTGAGCAGTTCTTC.

This clonotype was observed many times. The V call is TRBV4-2, the J call TRBJ2-5; 9 positions agree with TRBD2. J was trimmed by 3 bases and V by 5 bases; bases with no gene match: 4. The CDR3 covers 14 residues. CDR1 and CDR2 from the germline V gene are LGHNA and YNFKEQ. The DNA for the CDR3 is TGTGCCAGCAGCAAGACTAGCGGAGAAGAGACCCAGTACTTC. It encodes CASSKTSGEETQYF.

Details on this clonotype: A clone one base away is much larger, so this may be a read error. The gene calls are TRBV20-1 and TRBJ2-1; 8 nucleotides agree with TRBD1. Germline values: CDR1 DFQATT, CDR2 SNEGSKA (reference sequence). V dropped 0 bases and J dropped 10; count of bases not matched to a gene: 11. The CDR3 sequence is 15 residues long. This CDR3 is CSARDPQGATYEQFF. In nucleotides, the CDR3 is TGCAGTGCTAGAGATCCCCAGGGGGCTACCTACGAGCAGTTCTTC.

This clonotype was recorded at least ten times. This chain connects TRBV5-1 to TRBJ2-1; 8 bases align to TRBD1. From germline, CDR1 is SGHRS and CDR2 YFSETQ. V shed 7 bases and J 9 bases; nucleotides not matched to a gene: 15. This CDR3 is 15 amino acids long. CDR3 DNA sequence: TGCGCCAGCTCCCCTCTCGCCGCAGGGGGCACTGAGCAGTTCTTC. It codes for CASSPLAAGGTEQFF.

The table lists this clonotype with many counts. CDR3 protein: CSADVPGQGAYGYTF. CDR3 nucleotide sequence: TGCAGTGCTGACGTTCCGGGACAGGGGGCTTATGGCTACACCTTC. V and J are TRBV20-1 and TRBJ1-2; TRBD1 matches at 12 bases. This CDR3 has 15 residues. Looked up from germline, CDR1 is DFQATT and CDR2 is SNEGSKA (reference sequence). J was trimmed by 5 bases and V by 5 bases; bases with no gene match: 9.

This clonotype was recorded many times. The rearrangement links TRBV12-3 or TRBV12-4 to TRBJ2-4, with TRBD2 identical over 7 bases. Trimming cost V 1 base and J 9 bases; bases outside gene matches: 6. The CDR3 totals 14 residues. CDR3 amino acids: CASSLGLAGSIQYF. The CDR3 coding sequence is TGTGCCAGCAGTTTAGGACTAGCCGGGAGCATTCAGTACTTC.

This clonotype was recorded a few times. The chain carries TRBV9 and TRBJ2-1; 8 nucleotides align to TRBD1. The J call is in doubt because the DNA end fits TRBJ2-7 better. Germline V gene lookup returns CDR1 SGDLS and CDR2 YYNGEE. The CDR3 covers 15 residues. The CDR3 region is CASSPQGGSYNEQYF. CDR3 nucleotide sequence: TGTGCCAGCAGCCCACAGGGGGGCTCCTACAATGAGCAGTACTTC.

This clonotype was counted at least ten times. The CDR3 DNA reads TGTGCCAGCAGGGATCCGAACACAGATACGCAGTATTTT. Its protein is CASRDPNTDTQYF. The V call is TRBV28, the J call TRBJ2-3; D is uncertain. CDR1 is MDHEN and CDR2 is SYDVKM in the germline V gene. Trimming shortened V by 6 bases and J by 2 bases, and 9 bases separated the two germline ends. This CDR3 has 13 residues.

This clonotype was observed many times. The chain employs TRBV20-1 and TRBJ2-1; TRBD1 might be the D (6 bases). V lost 6 bases and J lost 7, with 10 bases in between. This CDR3 contains 11 residues. The germline V gene encodes CDR1 DFQATT and CDR2 SNEGSKA (reference sequence). The CDR3, as DNA: TGCAGTGCAATCACAGGGAATGAGCAGTTCTTC. Encoded protein: CSAITGNEQFF.

The sample holds many counts of this clonotype. The rearrangement links TRBV5-1 to TRBJ2-2, with D perhaps TRBD2 (6 bases). Between the trimmed V and J ends, which lost 4 bases and 4 bases, there was a span of 11 bases. The CDR3 spans 14 residues. The V gene's germline CDR1 is SGHRS and CDR2 YFSETQ. The CDR3 DNA reads TGCGCCAGCAGCCCCTCCGGGGGCACCGGGGAGCTGTTTTTT. Translation gives CASSPSGGTGELFF. Using reference TRBV5-1 and TRBJ2-2 for the parts outside the CDR3, the full variable domain is KAGVTQTPRYLIKTRGQQVTLSCSPISGHRSVSWYQQTPGQGLQFLFEYFSETQRNKGNFPGRFSGRQFSNSRSEMNVSTLELGDSALYLCASSPSGGTGELFFGEGSRLTVL.